The 6 T cell receptor delta chains below all came from one sample that was sequenced in a study of γδ T cells in repeated Plasmodium falciparum infection. TCRdb re-called the multiplex PCR reads with CATT. The sample lists 90,000 or so delta-chain clones, over 0.75% occurring once. Vgamma9/Vdelta2+ and Vdelta2-negative gammadelta T cells were flow-sorted from PBMC for bulk sequencing. What was sequenced was gamma-delta T cells from blood. Source of these receptors: a pool of human donors (malaria-infected and uninfected, not separated).

Turning to this clone: The protein that TCRdb holds for this DNA derives from a much larger clone and differs from the translated DNA at residue 6, which likely indicates a read error; the protein shown here is translated from the DNA. This rearrangement joins TRDV2 to TRDJ3; TRDD3 matches 7 bases. TCRdb carries no J gene annotation; the J gene was assigned here by matching the DNA with germline. Germline CDR1 is GEAIGNYY and CDR2 is EKD. This CDR3 is 19 amino acids long. The V and J ends lost 0 bases and 0 bases, in that order; junction bases with no gene match: 7. The chain's CDR3 is CACDTALGKHSWDTRQMFF. Here the CDR3 DNA reads TGTGCCTGTGACACCGCACTGGGGAAACACTCCTGGGACACCCGACAGATGTTTTTC.

In its sample, this clone was seen a few times. This is likely an artifact of a read error, given a far larger clone one base away. This sample also contains other DNA sequences that code for the same CDR3. In DNA form, the CDR3 reads TGTGCTCTTGGGGAACGATTCCAAATACTGGGGGATACCGATAAACTCATCTTC. It codes for CALGERFQILGDTDKLIF. The V gene call reads TRDV1; no J gene was called; the D segment call TRDD3 is taken from the table without a DNA check. Germline V gene data show CDR1 as TSWWSYY and CDR2 as QGS. This CDR3 is built from 18 residues.

The sample holds a few counts of this clone. The likely explanation is a read error, given a far larger clone one base away. Other DNA variants within this sample encode the same CDR3. The gene calls are TRDV2 and TRDJ1; 13 nucleotides align to TRDD3. J was trimmed by 9 bases and V by 0 bases; bases with no gene match: 15. The V gene's germline CDR1 is GEAIGNYY and CDR2 EKD. The CDR3 is 18 residues long. CDR3 sequence (DNA): TGTGCCTGTGACACCGCCCAACTGGGGGATACGCTGTCCAGACAACTCATCTTT. Amino acids: CACDTAQLGDTLSRQLIF.

The sample holds a few counts of this clone. A far more abundant clone sits one base away, making this likely a read error. The sample contains more than one DNA sequence encoding this CDR3. The chain links TRDV1 to TRDJ1; the match to TRDD3 covers 10 bases. V was pared by 1 base and J by 0 bases, with 11 bases of the junction left unmatched. The CDR3 is made up of 19 amino acids. Germline V gene sequence: CDR1 TSWWSYY, CDR2 QGS. CDR3: CALGERLRGIRGYTDKLIF. The DNA for the CDR3 is TGTGCTCTTGGGGAACGCCTTCGGGGGATACGGGGGTACACCGATAAACTCATCTTT.

This clone was recorded a few times. TCRdb shows a much larger clone's protein in place of this DNA's translation, and the two differ at residue 6, likely through a read error; the protein shown is translated from the DNA. This sequence joins TRDV1 and TRDJ1, with 8 positions matching TRDD3. Here the J gene came from matching the DNA to germline, since TCRdb omits it. The CDR3 extends over 20 amino acids. The V segment lost 2 bases and the J segment 0 bases; nucleotides outside the gene matches: 17. CDR1 and CDR2 from the germline V gene are TSWWSYY and QGS. CDR3 amino acids: CALGEAPTGGLRPYTDKLIF. CDR3 nucleotides: TGTGCTCTTGGGGAAGCTCCGACTGGGGGTCTACGCCCTTACACCGATAAACTCATCTTT.

This clone was counted between two and nine times. TCRdb's protein, taken from a much larger clone, differs from this DNA's translation at residue 12, likely owing to a read error; the protein displayed comes from the DNA. CDR3 sequence (DNA): TGTGCTCTTGGGGAACTTCCTCCCCCTCTGGGGGGTCTGTACACCGATAAACTCATCTTT. Its translation is CALGELPPPLGGLYTDKLIF. The chain joins TRDV1 to TRDJ1, with 7 nucleotides matching TRDD3. Germline V lookup: CDR1 TSWWSYY, CDR2 QGS. Trimming took 0 bases from V and 0 from J; bases not matched to a gene: 16. The CDR3 spans 20 residues.